Shown below are 29 T cell receptor beta chains from a single sample sequenced in a study of cytomegalovirus exposure and HLA in healthy donors. The study ran its PCR with 60 Vbeta and 13 Jbeta primers. TCRdb's table, derived via immunoSEQ multiplex PCR, lists solely in-frame clones and lacks some. The table has roughly 130,000 clones, 70% to 80% seen once; the top ten hold over 2%. Source material: PBMCs. Source of these receptors: a woman in her fifties or sixties in good health and CMV-seropositive.

The genes are TRBV4-2 and TRBJ1-1, with a possible D match to TRBD1 (6 bases). Between the trimmed V and J ends, which lost 4 bases and 1 base, there was a span of 10 bases. Germline V gene data show CDR1 as LGHNA and CDR2 as YNFKEQ. The CDR3 runs to 14 residues. CDR3 nucleotide sequence: TGTGCCAGCAGCCTTGCACAGGGGAACACTGAAGCTTTCTTT. It specifies CASSLAQGNTEAFF.

The CDR3 nucleotides are TGTGCCAGCACCCTTAGGAGCGACTCCTACAATGAGCAGTTCTTC. Its translation is CASTLRSDSYNEQFF. The V and J genes are TRBV7-3 and TRBJ2-1; D remains ambiguous. This CDR3 is 15 amino acids long. V gave up 7 bases and J gave up 0 bases, with 13 bases separating them. Germline V gene sequence: CDR1 SGHTA, CDR2 FQGTGA.

The chain joins TRBV10-1 to TRBJ1-5; 7 bases map to TRBD1. V lost 8 bases, J lost 0 bases, and 28 bases stayed unmatched. Looked up from germline, CDR1 is WNHNN and CDR2 is SYGVQD (reference sequence). The CDR3 is 22 amino acids. In nucleotides, the CDR3 is TGCGCCAGCCAAAAGAGCGAGACCCCGGGACAGAAGGAGAATTATAGCAATCAGCCCCAGCATTTT. Translating gives CASQKSETPGQKENYSNQPQHF.

CDR3 residues: CASSDFRGLSTDTQYF. CDR3 sequence (DNA): TGTGCCAGCAGCGACTTTCGGGGACTCAGCACAGATACGCAGTATTTT. The chain joins TRBV13 to TRBJ2-3; weak D call: TRBD2 (6 bases). Germline-derived CDR1 and CDR2 are PRHDT and FYEKMQ (reference sequence). V was trimmed by 5 bases and J by 0 bases, leaving 15 bases between them. The CDR3 covers 16 residues.

The J gene is TRBJ2-1, the V gene TRBV10-2; 8 bases match TRBD1. Germline CDR1 is WSHSY and CDR2 is SAAADI. J lost 2 bases, V lost 2 bases, and 5 bases had no gene match. This CDR3 comprises 16 residues. The CDR3: CASSEGGRGPYNEQFF. DNA of the CDR3: TGCGCCAGCAGTGAGGGGGGCAGGGGGCCCTACAATGAGCAGTTCTTC.

The gene calls are TRBV28 and TRBJ2-7; D possibly corresponds to TRBD1 (6 bases). The length of the CDR3 is 18 residues. Germline loops: CDR1 MDHEN, CDR2 SYDVKM. Trimming cost V 7 bases and J 2 bases, with 27 bases left between them. Here the CDR3 DNA reads TGTGCCAGCACGCAAGGGGGTGGTGATGTCCTGTTTGCCTACGAGCAGTACTTC. Its protein is CASTQGGGDVLFAYEQYF.

With regard to this clone: Germline is not matched at one junction end, which may reflect a read error. The chain uses TRBV7-9 and TRBJ1-6; 8 positions match TRBD1. Germline V gene sequence: CDR1 SEHNR, CDR2 FQNEAQ (reference sequence). The CDR3 runs 15 residues. The CDR3 nucleotides read TGTTCCAGCAGCTTGGTGGGACAGGTTAATTCACCCCTCCACTTT. Translating gives CSSSLVGQVNSPLHF.

The chain uses TRBV11-2 and TRBJ1-2; D is possibly TRBD1 (6 bases). The V end was cut by 1 base, the J end by 7 bases, with 19 bases between. This CDR3 has 16 amino acids. Per germline, CDR1 SGHAT and CDR2 FQNNGV. CDR3 loop: CASSLVMGAQGGGYTF. In DNA, the CDR3 is TGTGCCAGCAGCTTAGTAATGGGAGCCCAAGGGGGTGGCTACACCTTC.

The chain is built from TRBV2 and TRBJ2-1, with TRBD2 matching 12 bases. The ends lost 6 bases at V and 7 bases at J; junction bases unmatched: 4. Germline-derived CDR1 and CDR2 are SNHLY and FYNNEI. The CDR3 covers 14 residues. Here the CDR3 reads CASRASGGANEQFF. The CDR3 DNA follows: TGTGCCAGCAGGGCTAGCGGGGGGGCAAATGAGCAGTTCTTC.

This chain joins TRBV4-1 and TRBJ1-5; D is undetermined. The germline gives CDR1 MGHRA, CDR2 YSYEKL. V lost 0 bases and J 6 bases, leaving 12 bases between the germline ends. This CDR3 region has 15 residues. CDR3 nucleotide sequence: TGCGCCAGCAGCCAAGATGGAGGCGGGTTTCAGCCCCAGCATTTT. Translated, it gives CASSQDGGGFQPQHF.

This chain uses TRBV7-3 with TRBJ1-1, with 9 bases that match TRBD1. The germline CDR1 and CDR2 sequences are SGHTA and FQGTGA. The junction had 4 bases not matched to a gene; V was cut back by 0 bases and J by 5 bases. The CDR3 totals 15 residues. This CDR3 is CASSLTTGGLTEAFF. CDR3 coding DNA: TGTGCCAGCAGCTTAACGACAGGGGGATTAACTGAAGCTTTCTTT.

J is TRBJ1-3 and V is TRBV5-4, with D tentatively TRBD1 (6 bases). V was cut by 3 bases and J by 4 bases, with 17 bases left in between. This CDR3 contains 16 residues. CDR1 is SGHNT, CDR2 YYREEE, per germline (reference sequence). The CDR3: CASSSITGTPGNTIYF. The CDR3 DNA sequence: TGTGCCAGCAGCTCAATCACAGGGACCCCCGGAAACACCATATATTTT.

The rearrangement joins TRBV4-2 to TRBJ2-3; tentatively, D is TRBD2 (6 bases). This CDR3 has 13 amino acids. CDR1 is LGHNA, CDR2 YNFKEQ, per germline. V was trimmed by 1 base and J by 5 bases, leaving 7 bases between them. CDR3 residues: CASSQGGEDTQYF. The CDR3 nucleotides read TGTGCCAGCAGCCAAGGGGGGGAAGATACGCAGTATTTT.

The CDR3 region is CASSPGQRLNYGYTF. DNA for the CDR3: TGTGCCAGCAGCCCGGGACAGCGCTTGAACTATGGCTACACCTTC. V is TRBV9 and J is TRBJ1-2; 7 nucleotides match TRBD1. The V gene end was trimmed by 4 bases and the J gene end by 2 bases; junction bases not matched to a gene: 8. Germline V gene lookup returns CDR1 SGDLS and CDR2 YYNGEE. The CDR3 is 15 residues long.

This rearrangement joins TRBV7-6 to TRBJ1-4; possible D gene TRBD1, 6 bases. The V and J ends lost 0 bases and 5 bases respectively, with 16 bases between them. The CDR3 runs 17 residues. The germline CDR1 and CDR2 sequences are SGHVS and FNYEAQ. CDR3 coding DNA: TGTGCCAGCAGCTTAGCGAAGGGGGGGGGAGAGAATGAAAAACTGTTTTTT. It translates to CASSLAKGGGENEKLFF.

The chain couples TRBV9 to TRBJ2-1, with 9 bases identical to TRBD1. Looked up from germline, CDR1 is SGDLS and CDR2 is YYNGEE. The CDR3 totals 15 residues. V dropped 3 bases and J dropped 8; count of bases not matched to a gene: 9. CDR3 loop: CASSAEGQGGDEQFF. The CDR3 bases are TGTGCCAGCAGCGCCGAGGGACAGGGAGGGGATGAGCAGTTCTTC.

The rearrangement joins TRBV2 to TRBJ2-5; D perhaps matches TRBD2 (5 bases). V dropped 6 bases and J dropped 3 bases, with 23 bases sitting between them. Per the germline V gene, CDR1 is SNHLY and CDR2 is FYNNEI. The CDR3 length is 17 residues. CDR3 sequence (DNA): TGTGCCAGCAGCCCCCTCGGCAGCCGGAACGGGAAAGAGACCCAGTACTTC. Its translation: CASSPLGSRNGKETQYF.

The chain joins TRBV5-4 to TRBJ1-1, with D unresolved. The CDR3 extends over 14 amino acids. Germline CDR1 and CDR2: SGHNT and YYREEE (reference sequence). V shed 0 bases and J shed 2 bases, with 8 bases lying between them. CDR3: CASSLVGTNTEAFF. For the CDR3, the DNA is TGTGCCAGCAGCTTGGTGGGCACCAACACTGAAGCTTTCTTT.

The chain combines TRBV29-1 with TRBJ1-4; D is perhaps TRBD1 (5 bases). Trimming left V 2 bases short and J 3 bases short, with 7 bases between. The length of the CDR3 is 13 residues. Germline lookup yields CDR1 SQVTM and CDR2 ANQGSEA. CDR3 sequence (DNA): TGCAGCGTTGAAAGGGGTGCTAATGAAAAACTGTTTTTT. Protein product: CSVERGANEKLFF.

The V and J genes are TRBV7-3 and TRBJ2-1, with 9 bases matching TRBD2. CDR1 is SGHTA and CDR2 is FQGTGA in the germline V gene. Unmatched junction bases numbered 6, after V lost 1 base and J lost 5 bases. This CDR3 comprises 16 residues. CDR3 sequence reads: CASSLSLAGGNNEQFF. In DNA form, the CDR3 reads TGTGCCAGCAGCTTAAGCCTCGCGGGGGGGAACAATGAGCAGTTCTTC.

This rearrangement joins TRBV5-4 to TRBJ2-5; 9 nucleotides line up with TRBD2. V lost 3 bases, J lost 5 bases, and 2 bases stayed unmatched. The CDR3 extends over 13 amino acids. From germline, CDR1 is SGHNT and CDR2 YYREEE (reference sequence). The chain's CDR3 is CASSSTSGETQYF. CDR3 bases: TGTGCCAGCAGCTCAACTAGCGGGGAGACCCAGTACTTC.

The chain couples TRBV6-1 to TRBJ2-7; TRBD1 matches 9 bases. The V segment lost 6 bases and the J segment 9 bases; nucleotides outside the gene matches: 9. The CDR3 runs 13 residues. Germline V gives CDR1 MNHNS, CDR2 SASEGT. CDR3 sequence (DNA): TGTGCCAGCAGGGGGGACAGGGCCCACGGGCAGTACTTC. Translating gives CASRGDRAHGQYF.

The J gene is TRBJ2-7, the V gene TRBV27, with a tentative D call TRBD2 (5 bases). CDR3 length equals 14 residues. CDR1 and CDR2 from the germline V gene are MNHEY and SMNVEV (reference sequence). V was clipped by 1 base and J by 6 bases, with 13 bases between them. DNA for the CDR3: TGTGCCAGCAGTTTATTGTCCCACAGCGGCGAGCAGTACTTC. Translating it yields CASSLLSHSGEQYF.

The chain recombines TRBV19 with TRBJ1-2; D is unclear. Trimming pared 4 bases from V and 4 bases from J, leaving 10 bases between. Germline V lookup: CDR1 LNHDA, CDR2 SQIVND (reference sequence). This CDR3 spans 13 amino acids. As DNA, the CDR3 is TGTGCCAGTAGTAACGGGTTGTTCTATGGCTACACCTTC. This encodes CASSNGLFYGYTF.

The chain uses TRBV2 and TRBJ2-7, with 11 bases matching TRBD2. The length of the CDR3 is 19 residues. The germline CDR1 and CDR2 sequences are SNHLY and FYNNEI. Losses at the gene ends were 4 bases for V and 3 bases for J; bases not matched to a gene: 17. CDR3 sequence reads: CASSGLPGLADFRNYEQYF. CDR3 sequence (DNA): TGTGCCAGCAGTGGACTTCCGGGACTAGCGGACTTCCGCAACTACGAGCAGTACTTC. The whole variable domain, remainder taken from reference TRBV2 and TRBJ2-7, is EPEVTQTPSHQVTQMGQEVILRCVPISNHLYFYWYRQILGQKVEFLVSFYNNEISEKSEIFDDQFSVERPDGSNFTLKIRSTKLEDSAMYFCASSGLPGLADFRNYEQYFGPGTRLTVT.

The V gene is TRBV10-3, the J gene TRBJ1-1, with 9 nucleotides matching TRBD1. The CDR3 is 14 amino acids. CDR1 and CDR2 from the germline V gene are ENHRY and SYGVKD. With V trimmed by 3 bases and J by 5 bases, 4 bases remained unmatched. The CDR3 DNA sequence: TGTGCCATCAGTGAAAGGGGACAGGGTACTGAAGCTTTCTTT. Amino acids: CAISERGQGTEAFF.

The V and J genes are TRBV6-5 and TRBJ1-1; D unclear. Trimming left V 6 bases short and J 4 bases short, with 9 bases between. The CDR3 length is 12 residues. Germline V lookup: CDR1 MNHEY, CDR2 SVGAGI. The CDR3 sequence: CASRVIGTEAFF. For the CDR3, the DNA is TGTGCCAGCAGGGTAATCGGCACTGAAGCTTTCTTT.

The V call is TRBV5-1, the J call TRBJ1-1; the D gene is possibly TRBD1 (6 bases). V dropped 0 bases and J dropped 0 bases, with 12 bases sitting between them. This CDR3 comprises 16 residues. Germline loops: CDR1 SGHRS, CDR2 YFSETQ. CDR3 residues: CASSLEGGVLNTEAFF. The CDR3 DNA reads as TGCGCCAGCAGCTTGGAAGGGGGAGTATTGAACACTGAAGCTTTCTTT. Drawing the rest from reference TRBV5-1 and TRBJ1-1, the complete variable domain is KAGVTQTPRYLIKTRGQQVTLSCSPISGHRSVSWYQQTPGQGLQFLFEYFSETQRNKGNFPGRFSGRQFSNSRSEMNVSTLELGDSALYLCASSLEGGVLNTEAFFGQGTRLTVV.

This clone has only a few counts. The chain couples TRBV28 to TRBJ2-1, with 9 bases identical to TRBD1. This CDR3 comprises 13 residues. V shed 10 bases, J shed 12 bases, and the junction held 13 bases outside the gene matches. Per germline, CDR1 MDHEN and CDR2 SYDVKM. In DNA, the CDR3 is TGTGCCACATACTTGACAGGGGGGATTGGGCAGTTCTTC. This gives the protein CATYLTGGIGQFF. Full variable domain (missing parts from reference TRBV28 and TRBJ2-1): DVKVTQSSRYLVKRTGEKVFLECVQDMDHENMFWYRQDPGLGLRLIYFSYDVKMKEKGDIPEGYSVSREKKERFSLILESASTNQTSMYLCATYLTGGIGQFFGPGTRLTVL.